The 12 T cell receptor beta chains presented below share a single source sample, sequenced in a study of T cell repertoires in cytomegalovirus infection. TCRdb re-analysed the reads in MiXCR, keeping a single row per CDR3 protein. This sample yields about 920,000 distinct CDR3 sequences, of which around 31% are seen a single time; roughly 13% belongs to the top ten. These receptors' antigens are unknown. This specimen consisted of cultured CD8+ T cells from PBMCs, obtained from culture after CMV antigen stimulation. These receptors all come from a human donor in good health (CMV status not recorded). Some clones in this sample may be carry-over from other donors' samples.

The rearrangement joins TRBV28 to TRBJ2-7; 7 bases map to TRBD1. Trimming cost V 2 bases and J 2 bases; bases outside gene matches: 15. Germline V CDR1 and CDR2: MDHEN, SYDVKM. CDR3 length: 18 residues. CDR3 loop: CASSLVSGTDTLTYEQYF. CDR3 DNA: TGTGCCAGCAGTTTAGTGTCCGGGACAGATACTCTTACCTACGAGCAGTACTTC.

V gene TRBV6-5 combines with J gene TRBJ2-5, with D uncertain. This CDR3 is built from 18 residues. Trimming stripped 1 base from V and 1 base from J, with 19 bases between. The germline V gene has CDR1 MNHEY and CDR2 SVGAGI. The CDR3 sequence: CASSYLTALAPFQETQYF. CDR3 bases: TGTGCCAGCAGTTACTTGACGGCGCTGGCCCCCTTCCAAGAGACCCAGTACTTC.

The V call is TRBV13, the J call TRBJ2-3; D perhaps matches TRBD2 (7 bases). CDR3 length: 16 amino acids. With 5 bases removed from V and 6 bases from J, the gap between germline ends came to 21 bases. Per the germline V gene, CDR1 is PRHDT and CDR2 is FYEKMQ (reference sequence). The chain's CDR3 is CASSPEGGPDIDTQYF. CDR3 bases: TGTGCCAGCAGCCCGGAGGGGGGGCCAGACATCGATACGCAGTATTTT.

This clonotype turned up a few times. The chain joins TRBV6-1 to TRBJ1-4; D remains ambiguous. Germline V CDR1 and CDR2: MNHNS, SASEGT. The V end lost 7 bases, the J end lost 5 bases, and 11 bases lay between the germline ends. The CDR3 sequence is 13 residues long. CDR3 sequence (DNA): TGTGCCAGCAAGGACGAGGGAAATGAAAAACTGTTTTTT. The encoded protein is CASKDEGNEKLFF.

This sequence joins TRBV6-5 and TRBJ1-1; possibly TRBD1 for D (5 bases). There are 14 residues in the CDR3. With 2 bases removed from V and 1 base from J, the gap between germline ends came to 8 bases. Germline V CDR1 and CDR2: MNHEY, SVGAGI. Written as DNA, the CDR3 is TGTGCCAGCAGTTACACAGGCTCGAACACTGAAGCTTTCTTT. It translates to CASSYTGSNTEAFF.

This clonotype has just a few counts. The V and J genes are TRBV7-6 and TRBJ2-7; weak D call: TRBD1 (6 bases). CDR3 length equals 15 residues. Germline V lookup: CDR1 SGHVS, CDR2 FNYEAQ. V was shortened by 4 bases and J by 2 bases, with 15 bases between the two germline ends. CDR3 DNA: TGTGCCAGCAGCTCCCCCGGGACATACCCCTACGAGCAGTACTTC. It encodes CASSSPGTYPYEQYF.

The chain links TRBV27 to TRBJ1-5, with D perhaps TRBD1 (6 bases). The ends were cut back, 5 bases at V and 7 bases at J, with 15 bases in the middle. Per germline, CDR1 MNHEY and CDR2 SMNVEV (reference sequence). The CDR3 extends over 14 amino acids. This chain's CDR3 is CASSQNRERQPQHF. In DNA, the CDR3 is TGTGCCAGCAGTCAAAACAGGGAACGGCAGCCCCAGCATTTT.

This clonotype was counted once. Sequence at one end of the junction differs from germline and may be a read error. The chain joins TRBV6-6 to TRBJ1-2; D perhaps matches TRBD1 (6 bases). This CDR3 has 14 residues. Germline V gives CDR1 MNHNY, CDR2 SVGAGI (reference sequence). This chain's CDR3 is CASRQQGANYDYTF. As DNA, the CDR3 is TGTGCCAGCAGACAACAGGGAGCTAACTATGACTACACCTTC.

This clonotype was counted only a few times. V and J are TRBV11-2 and TRBJ2-5; D is possibly TRBD1 (5 bases). Trimming removed 6 bases at V and 3 bases at J, with 11 bases between. The germline V gene has CDR1 SGHAT and CDR2 FQNNGV. The CDR3 is 13 amino acids. The DNA for the CDR3 is TGTGCCAGCAGGCGCGTGACAGAAGAGACCCAGTACTTC. This encodes CASRRVTEETQYF.

This clonotype was counted many times. V is TRBV7-9 and J is TRBJ2-5; D is unresolved. Germline lookup yields CDR1 SEHNR and CDR2 FQNEAQ (reference sequence). V was pared by 4 bases and J by 2 bases, with 14 bases between. The CDR3 is 15 residues long. The CDR3 sequence: CASSSLQATQETQYF. CDR3 bases: TGTGCCAGCAGCTCCCTGCAGGCAACTCAAGAGACCCAGTACTTC.

This chain uses TRBV18 with TRBJ1-6, with D possibly TRBD1 on 6 matching bases. V was shortened by 2 bases and J by 3 bases, with 14 bases between the two germline ends. From germline, CDR1 is KGHSH and CDR2 LQKENI. The CDR3 loop spans 17 amino acids. The chain's CDR3 is CASSPKGTTGYNSPLHF. CDR3 in DNA: TGTGCCAGCTCACCAAAGGGGACAACCGGCTATAATTCACCCCTCCACTTT.

This clonotype was detected only a few times. The J gene is TRBJ1-1, the V gene TRBV7-8; no reliable D call. Germline values: CDR1 SGHVS, CDR2 FQNEAQ. V gave up 5 bases and J gave up 1 base, with 11 bases separating them. This CDR3 is built from 14 residues. The CDR3 loop reads CASSQGLGNTEAFF. CDR3 nucleotides: TGTGCCAGCAGCCAAGGCCTAGGGAACACTGAAGCTTTCTTT.